A selection of T cell receptor beta chains follows, all from one sample in a study of T cell changes during pregnancy in multiple sclerosis. Measured with immunoSEQ multiplex PCR; TCRdb has only the in-frame clones, and not every one. The sample contains under 65,000 clones, roughly 90% of which appear only once. The starting material was CD4+ T cells from peripheral blood mononuclear cells, obtained after pregnancy. These receptors all come from a female donor with multiple sclerosis, enrolled in a pregnancy study. Both conserved end residues are part of each CDR3. A D gene is named only where the DNA matches it firmly. Not every row has a clone size; where given, it reads once, few, many or a size class.

. TRBD1 14 TRBJ1-1 TRBV6-5 TGTGCCAGCAGCCTTGACAGGGTTATCACTGAAGCTTTCTTT CASSLDRVITEAFF
. . 17 TRBJ2-1 TRBV18 TGTGCCAGCTCACTTCCGCTGGGCCCCCCAATCAACAATGAGCAGTTCTTC CASSLPLGPPINNEQFF
. TRBD1 16 TRBJ2-5 TRBV25-1 TGTGCCAGCAGTGTAAGGACAGGGGGAATCCAAGAGACCCAGTACTTC CASSVRTGGIQETQYF
. . 12 TRBJ1-2 TRBV4-2 TGTGCCAGCAGCCAAGAGGGGACAGGCTACACCTTC CASSQEGTGYTF
. . 13 TRBJ1-6 TRBV9 TGTGCCAGCAGCGTAGCTCCCCATTCACCCCTCCACTTT CASSVAPHSPLHF
. . 14 TRBJ2-2 TRBV4-3 TGCGCCAGCTCTAAGGACATTAACACCGGGGAGCTGTTTTTT CASSKDINTGELFF
. . 15 TRBJ1-2 TRBV5-4 TGTGCCAGCAGCTTGTCAGGGATTGGTGGCTATGGCTACACCTTC CASSLSGIGGYGYTF
. TRBD1 14 TRBJ1-2 TRBV19 TGTGCCAGTAGTCCGACTCAGGGGGCGTCTGGCTACACCTTC CASSPTQGASGYTF
. . 14 TRBJ1-6 TRBV7-9 TGTGCCAGCAGCTTAGCCACCAGGGGTTCACCCCTCCACTTT CASSLATRGSPLHF
. TRBD1 15 TRBJ2-5 TRBV12-5 TGTGCTAGTGGCTCCGGGACAGGGAAAGCGGAGACCCAGTACTTC CASGSGTGKAETQYF
. . 17 TRBJ1-1 TRBV28 TGTGCCAGCAGTTTCCCCCAGGGGCCGACCTCCAACACTGAAGCTTTCTTT CASSFPQGPTSNTEAFF
. TRBD1 14 TRBJ2-3 TRBV19 TGTGCCAGTAGTCCTGGACAGGGGGTGGGTACGCAGTATTTT CASSPGQGVGTQYF
. . 14 TRBJ1-4 TRBV28 TGTGCCAGCAGTTTAGGGGGGGAGAATGAAAAACTGTTTTTT CASSLGGENEKLFF
few . 14 TRBJ1-1 TRBV4-2 TGTGCCAGCAGCCAAGCTGGAGGGGCGGTAAAAGCTTTCTTT CASSQAGGAVKAFF
. . 17 TRBJ1-4 TRBV18 TGTGCCAGCTCACCGGGCGGGGGCGTCGTATCTAATGAAAAACTGTTTTTT CASSPGGGVVSNEKLFF
. TRBD1 14 TRBJ2-5 TRBV19 TGTGCCAGTAGTGGAACAGGGGGCGCGGAGACCCAGTACTTC CASSGTGGAETQYF
few . 11 TRBJ1-1 TRBV5-1 TGCGCCAGCAGCTTGGAGAGTGAAGCTTTCTTT CASSLESEAFF
. . 12 TRBJ1-2 TRBV29-1 TGCACCACTGCCGGGGGTACCTATGGCTACACCTTC CTTAGGTYGYTF
. TRBD1 14 TRBJ1-5 TRBV12-5 TGTGCTAGTGTCAGAACAGGGGAGTATCAGCCCCAGCATTTT CASVRTGEYQPQHF
. . 15 TRBJ1-1 TRBV5-6 TGTGCCAGCAGCTCGGAGGGGTTAGTGAACACTGAAGCTTTCTTT CASSSEGLVNTEAFF
. . 18 TRBJ1-1 TRBV6-7 TGTGCCAGCAGTTACGCCCAGTGGACAAGGGGAATGAACACTGAAGCTTTCTTT CASSYAQWTRGMNTEAFF
. TRBD1 12 TRBJ2-1 TRBV7-2 TGTGCCAGCAGCTTACAGGGGGATGAGCAGTTCTTC CASSLQGDEQFF
few TRBD1 15 TRBJ2-2 TRBV6-6 TGTGCCAGCAGACCGGGACAGAGAAACACCGGGGAGCTGTTTTTT CASRPGQRNTGELFF
. TRBD1 15 TRBJ2-5 TRBV7-3 TGTGCCAGCAGCTGGACCGGGACAGGGAAAGAGACCCAGTACTTC CASSWTGTGKETQYF
. TRBD2 18 TRBJ2-1 TRBV5-5 TGTGCCAGCAGCTTGCCACTGGCCGGGACTAGCGAGTACAATGAGCAGTTCTTC CASSLPLAGTSEYNEQFF
. TRBD1 18 TRBJ2-7 TRBV4-3 TGCGCCAGCAGCCAAGAGGCGGTGGGGACAGGGGGCACCTACGAGCAGTACTTC CASSQEAVGTGGTYEQYF
. TRBD2 17 TRBJ2-2 TRBV7-8 TGTGCCAGCAGCTCCTTCGGGACTAGCGGGGGGCCCGGGGAGCTGTTTTTT CASSSFGTSGGPGELFF
once TRBD1 15 TRBJ1-2 TRBV4-3 TGCGCCAGCAGCCAACCGGACAGGGGGGTACATGGCTACACCTTC CASSQPDRGVHGYTF
. TRBD1 14 TRBJ2-1 TRBV6-1 TGTGCCAGCAGCCGGGACAGACCTTACAATGAGCAGTTCTTC CASSRDRPYNEQFF
. . 15 TRBJ2-6 TRBV28 TGTGCCAGCAGTCCATCCGGGGCTGGGGCCAACGTCCTGACTTTC CASSPSGAGANVLTF
once TRBD1 15 TRBJ1-1 TRBV6-5 TGTGCCAGCAGCCGGCCTGGACAGGGGGGGGTTGAAGCTTTCTTT CASSRPGQGGVEAFF
. . 16 TRBJ2-7 TRBV9 TGTGCCAGCAGCGTAGACGGGACACGGAACTCCTACGAGCAGTACTTC CASSVDGTRNSYEQYF
. TRBD1 15 TRBJ2-5 TRBV9 TGTGCCAGCAGCGGGACCGGACAGGAGCTTGGGGCCCAGTACTTC CASSGTGQELGAQYF
once . 20 TRBJ1-2 TRBV4-2 TGTGCCAGCAGCCAAGATCTCTCTCTCACCTCGACGGGTGGGAACTATGGCTACACCTTC CASSQDLSLTSTGGNYGYTF
once TRBD2 17 TRBJ2-3 TRBV7-3 TGTGCCAGCAGCCCCCGGGGGCTAGCGGGGGGCACAGATACGCAGTATTTT CASSPRGLAGGTDTQYF
. TRBD1 14 TRBJ2-5 TRBV5-1 TGCGCCAGCAGCCCAACAGGGGTCCAAGAGACCCAGTACTTC CASSPTGVQETQYF
. . 15 TRBJ1-1 TRBV7-2 TGTGCCAGCAGCTTACTAGGGGTGCTGAACACTGAAGCTTTCTTT CASSLLGVLNTEAFF
. TRBD1 14 TRBJ1-2 TRBV2 TGTGCCAGCAGTGAACGGGAGGGGGCGAGGGGCTACACCTTC CASSEREGARGYTF
. TRBD1 15 TRBJ2-1 TRBV7-9 TGTGCCAGCAGCCGGACAGGGTCTCAAAGCAATGAGCAGTTCTTC CASSRTGSQSNEQFF
. . 14 TRBJ2-7 TRBV19 TGTGCCAGTAGTCTGTCATTCAGCTCCTACGAGCAGTACTTC CASSLSFSSYEQYF
. TRBD2 18 TRBJ2-4 TRBV19 TGTGCCAGTAGTATAGTACCGGGAGGAACATTAGCCAAAAACATTCAGTACTTC CASSIVPGGTLAKNIQYF